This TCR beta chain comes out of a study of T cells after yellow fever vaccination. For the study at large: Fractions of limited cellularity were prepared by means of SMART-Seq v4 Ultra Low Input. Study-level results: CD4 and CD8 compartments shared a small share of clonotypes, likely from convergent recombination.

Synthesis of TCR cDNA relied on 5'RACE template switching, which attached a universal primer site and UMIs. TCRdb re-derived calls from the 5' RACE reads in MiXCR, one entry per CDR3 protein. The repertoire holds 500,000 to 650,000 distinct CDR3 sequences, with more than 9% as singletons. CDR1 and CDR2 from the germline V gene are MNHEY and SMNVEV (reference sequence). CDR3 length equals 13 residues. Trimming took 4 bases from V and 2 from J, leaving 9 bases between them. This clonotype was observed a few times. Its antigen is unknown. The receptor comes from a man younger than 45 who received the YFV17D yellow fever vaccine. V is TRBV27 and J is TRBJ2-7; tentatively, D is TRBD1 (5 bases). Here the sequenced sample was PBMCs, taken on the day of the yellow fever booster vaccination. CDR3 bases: TGTGCCAGCAGTTGGGGCAGCACCTACGAGCAGTACTTC. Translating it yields CASSWGSTYEQYF.